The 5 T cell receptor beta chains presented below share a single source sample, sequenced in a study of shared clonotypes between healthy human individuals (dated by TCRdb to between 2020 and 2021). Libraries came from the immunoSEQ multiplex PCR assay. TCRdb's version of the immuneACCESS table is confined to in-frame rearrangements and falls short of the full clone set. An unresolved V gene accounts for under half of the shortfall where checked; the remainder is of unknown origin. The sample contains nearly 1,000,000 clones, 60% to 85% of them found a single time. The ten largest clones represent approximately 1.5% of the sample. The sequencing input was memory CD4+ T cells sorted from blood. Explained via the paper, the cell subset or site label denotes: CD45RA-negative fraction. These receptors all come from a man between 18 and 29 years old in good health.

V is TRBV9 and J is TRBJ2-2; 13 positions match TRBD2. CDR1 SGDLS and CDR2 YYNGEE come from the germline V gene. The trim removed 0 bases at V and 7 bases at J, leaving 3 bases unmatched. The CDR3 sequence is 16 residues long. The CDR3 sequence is CASSVGTSGGNGELFF. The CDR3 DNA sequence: TGTGCCAGCAGCGTAGGGACTAGCGGGGGAAACGGGGAGCTGTTTTTT.

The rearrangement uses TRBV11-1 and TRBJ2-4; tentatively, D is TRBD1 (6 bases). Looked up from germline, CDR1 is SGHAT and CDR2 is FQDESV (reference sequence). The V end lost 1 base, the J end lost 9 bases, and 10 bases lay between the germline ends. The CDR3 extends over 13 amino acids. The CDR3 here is CASSLGQAGIQYF. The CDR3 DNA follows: TGTGCCAGCAGCTTAGGACAGGCAGGCATTCAGTACTTC.

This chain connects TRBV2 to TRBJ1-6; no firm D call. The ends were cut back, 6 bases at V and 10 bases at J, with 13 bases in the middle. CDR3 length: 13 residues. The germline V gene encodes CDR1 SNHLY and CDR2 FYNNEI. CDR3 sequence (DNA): TGTGCCAGCAGCGGGGTAGAGAGATCACCCCTCCACTTT. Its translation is CASSGVERSPLHF.

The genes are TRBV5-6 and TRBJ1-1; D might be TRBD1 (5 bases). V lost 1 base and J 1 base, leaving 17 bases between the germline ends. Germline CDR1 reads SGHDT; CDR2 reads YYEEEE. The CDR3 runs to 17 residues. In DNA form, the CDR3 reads TGTGCCAGCAGCTTGTACCGGTCGACAAGGGGGAACACTGAAGCTTTCTTT. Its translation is CASSLYRSTRGNTEAFF.

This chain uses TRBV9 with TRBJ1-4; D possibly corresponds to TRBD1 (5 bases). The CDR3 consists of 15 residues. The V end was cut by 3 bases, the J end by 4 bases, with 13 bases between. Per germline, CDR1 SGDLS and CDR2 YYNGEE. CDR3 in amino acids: CASSGVGGVNEKLFF. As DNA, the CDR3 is TGTGCCAGCAGCGGCGTAGGAGGGGTTAATGAAAAACTGTTTTTT.